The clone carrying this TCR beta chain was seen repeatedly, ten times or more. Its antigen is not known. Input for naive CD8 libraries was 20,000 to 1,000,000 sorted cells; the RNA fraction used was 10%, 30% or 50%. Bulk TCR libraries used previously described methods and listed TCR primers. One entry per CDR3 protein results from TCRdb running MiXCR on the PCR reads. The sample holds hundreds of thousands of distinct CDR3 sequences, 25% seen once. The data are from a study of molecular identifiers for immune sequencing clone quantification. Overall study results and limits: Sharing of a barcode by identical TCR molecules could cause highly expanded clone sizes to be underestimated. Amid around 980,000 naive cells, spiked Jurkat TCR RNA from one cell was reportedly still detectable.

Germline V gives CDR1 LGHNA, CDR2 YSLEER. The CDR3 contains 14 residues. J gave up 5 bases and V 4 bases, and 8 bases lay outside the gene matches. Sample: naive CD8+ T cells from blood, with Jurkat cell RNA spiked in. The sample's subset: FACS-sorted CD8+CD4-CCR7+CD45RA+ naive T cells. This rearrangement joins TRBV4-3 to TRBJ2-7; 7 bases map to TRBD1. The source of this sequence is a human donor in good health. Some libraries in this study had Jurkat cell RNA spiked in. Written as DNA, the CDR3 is TGCGCCAGCAGCCCGGACAGGCTTAATAACGAGCAGTACTTC. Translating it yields CASSPDRLNNEQYF.